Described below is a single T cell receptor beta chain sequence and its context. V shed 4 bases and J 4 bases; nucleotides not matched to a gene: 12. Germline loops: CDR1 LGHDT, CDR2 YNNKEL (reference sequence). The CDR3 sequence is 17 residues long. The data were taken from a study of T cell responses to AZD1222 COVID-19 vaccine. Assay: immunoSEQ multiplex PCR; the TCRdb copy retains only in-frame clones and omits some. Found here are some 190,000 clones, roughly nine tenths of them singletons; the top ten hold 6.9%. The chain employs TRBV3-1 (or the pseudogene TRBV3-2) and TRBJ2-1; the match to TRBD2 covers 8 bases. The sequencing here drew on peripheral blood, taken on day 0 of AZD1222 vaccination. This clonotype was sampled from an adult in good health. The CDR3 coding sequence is TGTGCCAGCAGCCCAGAAGCGGGGGCCCTAGGGTACAATGAGCAGTTCTTC. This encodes CASSPEAGALGYNEQFF.